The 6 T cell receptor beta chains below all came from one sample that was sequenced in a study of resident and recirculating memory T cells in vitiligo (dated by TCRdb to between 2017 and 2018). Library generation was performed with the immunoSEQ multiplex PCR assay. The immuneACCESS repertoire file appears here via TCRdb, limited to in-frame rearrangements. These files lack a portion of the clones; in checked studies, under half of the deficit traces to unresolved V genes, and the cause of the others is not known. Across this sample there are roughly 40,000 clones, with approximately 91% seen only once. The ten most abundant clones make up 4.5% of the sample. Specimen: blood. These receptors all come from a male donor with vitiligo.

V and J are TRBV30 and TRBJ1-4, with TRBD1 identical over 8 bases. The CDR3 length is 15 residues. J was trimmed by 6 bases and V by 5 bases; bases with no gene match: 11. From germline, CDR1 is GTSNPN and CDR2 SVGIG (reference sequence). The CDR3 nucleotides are TGTGCCTGGCGGAAAAGGACAGGGAAGGATGAAAAACTGTTTTTT. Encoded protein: CAWRKRTGKDEKLFF.

The CDR3 reads CASSPDIYNSPLHF. The CDR3, as DNA: TGTGCCAGCAGCCCGGACATTTATAATTCACCCCTCCACTTT. The chain carries TRBV7-9 and TRBJ1-6, with a tentative D call TRBD1 (5 bases). Germline V gives CDR1 SEHNR, CDR2 FQNEAQ (reference sequence). There are 14 residues in the CDR3. The V end was cut by 5 bases, the J end by 4 bases, with 9 bases between.

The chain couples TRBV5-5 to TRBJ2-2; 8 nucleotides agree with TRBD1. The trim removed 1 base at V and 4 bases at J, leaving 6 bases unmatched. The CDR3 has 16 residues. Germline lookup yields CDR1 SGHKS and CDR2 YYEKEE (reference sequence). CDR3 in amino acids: CASSLLTGEATGELFF. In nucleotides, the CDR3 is TGTGCCAGCAGCTTGCTGACAGGGGAGGCCACCGGGGAGCTGTTTTTT.

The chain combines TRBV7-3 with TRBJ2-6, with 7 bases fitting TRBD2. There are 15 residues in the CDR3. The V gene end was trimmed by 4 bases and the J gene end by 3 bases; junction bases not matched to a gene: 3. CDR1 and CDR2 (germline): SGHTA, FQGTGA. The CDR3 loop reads CASSYRGVGANVLTF. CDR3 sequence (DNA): TGTGCCAGCAGCTACCGGGGGGTTGGGGCCAACGTCCTGACTTTC.

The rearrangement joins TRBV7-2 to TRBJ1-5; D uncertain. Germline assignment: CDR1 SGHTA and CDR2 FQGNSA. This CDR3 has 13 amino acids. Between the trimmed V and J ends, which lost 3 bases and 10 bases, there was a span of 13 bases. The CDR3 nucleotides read TGTGCCAGCAGCTTTGATCAGGCATCACCCCAGCATTTT. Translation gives CASSFDQASPQHF.

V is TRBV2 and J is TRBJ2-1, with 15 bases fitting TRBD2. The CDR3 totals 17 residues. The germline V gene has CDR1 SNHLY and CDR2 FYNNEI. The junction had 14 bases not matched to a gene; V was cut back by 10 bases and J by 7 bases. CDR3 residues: CAINGLAGGGGWNEQFF. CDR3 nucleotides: TGTGCCATCAACGGACTAGCGGGGGGGGGTGGATGGAATGAGCAGTTCTTC.